This T cell receptor (beta chain) was sequenced for a study of blood T cell repertoires in COVID-19 (dated by TCRdb to 2018 to 2020). With respect to the entire study: Samples from collaborators originated in the United States, Italy and Spain and spanned both the acute and convalescent phases of COVID-19. The prospective study material was composed of cDNA or gDNA derived from T cells, B-cell-depleted T cells, or PBMCs. Deeply sampled blood TCRbeta repertoires from subjects exposed to, actively infected with, or recovered from COVID-19 were included in the dataset. The repertoires were released in a freely available public database meant as a resource for research on the immune response to SARS-CoV-2. The samples were drawn from the first 160 participants of the ongoing ImmuneRACE study and from more than 1,000 subjects provided by 6 global collaborators. The sample metadata nearly always contained a de-identified subject ID, COVID-19 status, age in years and sex. Where HLA class I and class II types were available, the types were taken from metadata supplied by the sample provider, not from assay-based typing. The study at large found these results: The quantity of clinical and demographic metadata differed by source and by participant and was supplied without curation.

The CDR3 has 17 amino acids, counting the end cysteine and phenylalanine. Solely the CDR3 DNA is kept, with 51 bases framed from the first base. Looking up the germline V gene yields CDR1 SGHDN and CDR2 FVKESK. Trimming takes 0 bases from V and 6 bases from J, and the germline ends sit 21 bases apart. As concerns this clone: The antigen it recognizes is unknown. No base-level quality is on record; no much larger clone is a single base apart.

Whole blood was collected in K2EDTA tubes by collaborating institutions according to the institutions' own protocols. For TCRbeta analysis, collaborators shipped samples as frozen whole blood, isolated PBMCs, or DNA extracted from either of those sample types. TCRbeta CDR3 regions were amplified from genomic DNA using the immunoSEQ Assay, a bias-controlled multiplex PCR. Turning to the authors' computational methods: Nucleated cell counts per sample were estimated from amplification of reference gene primers within the assay. To quantify the absolute abundance of each unique TCRbeta CDR3 rearrangement, sequence reads were collapsed and filtered. For each sample, productive Simpson clonality was calculated by taking the square root of Simpson's diversity index across productive rearrangements. Sourced from immuneACCESS, this table was stored by TCRdb with only in-frame sequences that have V and J called. A share of the clones is absent; for the studies checked, an unresolved V gene accounts for under half, and the remainder has no known explanation. The DNA was the basis for D and trimming; V, J and clone size are from that table. For this sample there are tens of thousands of clones; approximately 88% appear just once. The ten largest clones take up about a sixth of the sample.

The sequence derives from an older man with active COVID-19. Input material: peripheral blood. The chain employs TRBV14 and TRBJ2-7; a weak D assignment points to TRBD1 (6 bases agree). This receptor carries the CDR3 CASSQDYGGQISGEQYF. The DNA is as follows: TGTGCCAGCAGCCAAGATTATGGGGGCCAGATTTCGGGCGAGCAGTACTTC.